Below, 30 T cell receptor beta chains from the same sample are listed, as sequenced in a study of CD8 T cells in Susac syndrome. Reverse transcription of 0.5 to 1 ug RNA was carried out with random hexamers. One entry per CDR3 protein results from TCRdb running MiXCR on the immunoSEQ multiplex PCR reads. The data contain some 120,000 distinct CDR3 sequences, nearly 95% of them singletons. The sequencing sample was made of CD4+ T cells from PBMCs. These receptors were collected from a human donor in good health.

The V call is TRBV5-1, the J call TRBJ1-5, with D possibly matching TRBD1 (5 bases). CDR1 and CDR2 (germline): SGHRS, YFSETQ. There are 14 residues in the CDR3. The V end lost 0 bases, the J end lost 6 bases, and 10 bases lay between the germline ends. The CDR3, as DNA: TGCGCCAGCAGCTTGGAAGGGGCAGGTCAGCCCCAGCATTTT. Protein sequence: CASSLEGAGQPQHF.

This chain connects TRBV30 to TRBJ2-7, with D perhaps matching TRBD2 (6 bases). The CDR3 spans 14 residues. The germline V gene encodes CDR1 GTSNPN and CDR2 SVGIG (reference sequence). Trimming removed 3 bases from V and 2 bases from J, with 14 bases in between. The DNA for the CDR3 is TGTGCCTGGAGGGGGGGACTGAGGACCTACGAGCAGTACTTC. It codes for CAWRGGLRTYEQYF.

The rearrangement uses TRBV6-6 and TRBJ2-7, with 8 bases identical to TRBD1. Germline lookup yields CDR1 MNHNY and CDR2 SVGAGI (reference sequence). V dropped 2 bases and J dropped 7; count of bases not matched to a gene: 7. The CDR3 consists of 14 residues. The CDR3 spells CASSYETGAGEQYF. CDR3 coding DNA: TGTGCCAGCAGTTACGAGACAGGGGCTGGGGAGCAGTACTTC.

The chain uses TRBV6-5 and TRBJ2-2; TRBD2 matches at 11 bases. The germline CDR1 and CDR2 sequences are MNHEY and SVGAGI. This CDR3 region has 19 residues. J gave up 1 base and V 0 bases, and 7 bases lay outside the gene matches. The CDR3 region has the DNA TGTGCCAGCAGTTACTCGGGACTAGCGGTCTCGGGGAACACCGGGGAGCTGTTTTTT. This sequence encodes CASSYSGLAVSGNTGELFF.

This CDR3 is CASTVGQHSNYGYTF. The CDR3 nucleotides are TGTGCCAGCACCGTCGGCCAGCACTCTAACTATGGCTACACCTTC. The chain carries TRBV7-9 and TRBJ1-2; D ambiguous. The CDR3 sequence is 15 residues long. V was pared by 7 bases and J by 0 bases, with 15 bases between. Germline-derived CDR1 and CDR2 are SEHNR and FQNEAQ (reference sequence).

The CDR3 DNA reads TGTGCCTGGAGAATGCGGGGTAGCTCCTACGAGCAGTACTTC. Residues: CAWRMRGSSYEQYF. The chain combines TRBV30 with TRBJ2-7; perhaps TRBD2 as D (6 bases). There are 14 residues in the CDR3. Germline V lookup: CDR1 GTSNPN, CDR2 SVGIG (reference sequence). The V end lost 3 bases, the J end lost 0 bases, and 12 bases lay between the germline ends.

This chain joins TRBV6-1 and TRBJ2-4; a weak D match, TRBD2 (6 bases). CDR3 length: 17 residues. The V and J ends lost 6 bases and 0 bases respectively, with 18 bases between them. Germline-derived CDR1 and CDR2 are MNHNS and SASEGT. The CDR3 DNA reads as TGTGCCAGCAGCGAATCTGGGACTTTTATAGCCAAAAACATTCAGTACTTC. It specifies CASSESGTFIAKNIQYF.

The J gene is TRBJ2-5, the V gene TRBV18, with 8 bases identical to TRBD1. Looked up from germline, CDR1 is KGHSH and CDR2 is LQKENI. The junction had 4 bases not matched to a gene; V was cut back by 6 bases and J by 4 bases. CDR3 size: 13 residues. In DNA, the CDR3 is TGTGCCAGCTCCGGACAGGGCGGAGAGACCCAGTACTTC. Protein product: CASSGQGGETQYF.

This rearrangement joins TRBV5-1 to TRBJ2-3; D gene ambiguous. The ends were cut back, 4 bases at V and 0 bases at J, with 6 bases in the middle. CDR3 length: 13 amino acids. Germline CDR1 SGHRS, CDR2 YFSETQ. The CDR3 spells CASSAGSTDTQYF. The CDR3 bases are TGCGCCAGCAGCGCTGGGAGCACAGATACGCAGTATTTT.

This rearrangement joins TRBV29-1 to TRBJ1-2; TRBD1 might be the D (5 bases). In germline, CDR1 is SQVTM, CDR2 ANQGSEA. Trimming took off 4 bases at V and 1 base at J, with 13 bases between the two ends. The CDR3 sequence is 14 residues long. This chain's CDR3 is CSVGSGLLNYGYTF. CDR3 sequence (DNA): TGCAGCGTTGGGTCAGGGTTACTTAACTATGGCTACACCTTC.

This chain uses TRBV7-9 with TRBJ2-2, with D unresolved. Per the germline V gene, CDR1 is SEHNR and CDR2 is FQNEAQ (reference sequence). The CDR3 totals 14 residues. V was cut by 3 bases and J by 1 base, with 6 bases left in between. The DNA for the CDR3 is TGTGCCAGCAGCTTGGCTAGGAACACCGGGGAGCTGTTTTTT. This codes for CASSLARNTGELFF. Supplemented by reference TRBV7-9 and TRBJ2-2, the full variable domain reads DTGVSQNPRHKITKRGQNVTFRCDPISEHNRLYWYRQTLGQGPEFLTYFQNEAQLEKSRLLSDRFSAERPKGSFSTLEIQRTEQGDSAMYLCASSLARNTGELFFGEGSRLTVL.

J is TRBJ2-4 and V is TRBV27; D uncertain. The CDR3 is made up of 12 amino acids. Germline assignment: CDR1 MNHEY and CDR2 SMNVEV (reference sequence). Deletions cut 9 bases from V and 0 bases from J, with 6 bases between. The CDR3 DNA sequence: TGTGCCAGTTCACTAGCCAAAAACATTCAGTACTTC. It translates to CASSLAKNIQYF.

J is TRBJ1-6 and V is TRBV3-1, with unresolved D. The V and J ends lost 5 bases and 9 bases respectively, with 11 bases between them. The CDR3 extends over 13 amino acids. CDR1 LGHDT and CDR2 YNNKEL come from the germline V gene (reference sequence). CDR3 region: CASSTHTGSPLHF. CDR3 coding DNA: TGTGCCAGCAGCACTCACACGGGTTCACCCCTCCACTTT. The variable domain in full, completed from reference TRBV3-1 and TRBJ1-6, reads DTAVSQTPKYLVTQMGNDKSIKCEQNLGHDTMYWYKQDSKKFLKIMFSYNNKELIINETVPNRFSPKSPDKAHLNLHINSLELGDSAVYFCASSTHTGSPLHFGNGTRLTVT.

V and J are TRBV3-1 and TRBJ1-1; 11 bases align to TRBD1. CDR1 and CDR2 (germline): LGHDT, YNNKEL (reference sequence). V lost 2 bases and J lost 4; bases outside the gene matches: 6. This CDR3 spans 16 amino acids. CDR3: CASSQPAGTGGTEAFF. The CDR3 DNA is TGTGCCAGCAGCCAACCTGCCGGGACAGGGGGCACTGAAGCTTTCTTT.

CDR3 nucleotide sequence: TGTGCCAGCTCACCGGTTCTCGGGGACGAGCAGTACTTC. This codes for CASSPVLGDEQYF. The chain recombines TRBV18 with TRBJ2-7; D is possibly TRBD2 (5 bases). V was clipped by 3 bases and J by 5 bases, with 11 bases between them. Germline V gene data show CDR1 as KGHSH and CDR2 as LQKENI. The CDR3 loop spans 13 amino acids. Combining the CDR3 with reference TRBV18 and TRBJ2-7 gives the whole variable domain NAGVMQNPRHLVRRRGQEARLRCSPMKGHSHVYWYRQLPEEGLKFMVYLQKENIIDESGMPKERFSAEFPKEGPSILRIQQVVRGDSAAYFCASSPVLGDEQYFGPGTRLTVT.

The CDR3: CASSGGTGGRNEQFF. CDR3 nucleotide sequence: TGTGCCAGCAGTGGCGGGACTGGGGGTAGAAATGAGCAGTTCTTC. The V call is TRBV25-1, the J call TRBJ2-1; maybe TRBD2 (6 bases). V lost 4 bases to trimming and J lost 7 bases, with 17 bases between them. Germline CDR1 is MGHDK and CDR2 is SYGVNS. The CDR3 loop spans 15 amino acids.

The CDR3 DNA reads as TGTGCCAGCAGTTCCATGCGGGGATTTAGCAATCAGCCCCAGCATTTT. Residues: CASSSMRGFSNQPQHF. The J gene is TRBJ1-5, the V gene TRBV28; D unresolved. CDR1 and CDR2 (germline): MDHEN, SYDVKM. V lost 4 bases and J 0 bases, leaving 13 bases between the germline ends. There are 16 residues in the CDR3. Looking up the rest from reference TRBV28 and TRBJ1-5 gives the full variable domain: DVKVTQSSRYLVKRTGEKVFLECVQDMDHENMFWYRQDPGLGLRLIYFSYDVKMKEKGDIPEGYSVSREKKERFSLILESASTNQTSMYLCASSSMRGFSNQPQHFGDGTRLSIL.

The chain joins TRBV29-1 to TRBJ2-1; unclear D gene. With 4 bases removed from V and 0 bases from J, the gap between germline ends came to 13 bases. CDR3 length: 15 amino acids. Per the germline V gene, CDR1 is SQVTM and CDR2 is ANQGSEA. The CDR3 sequence is CSVGPQISSYNEQFF. As DNA, the CDR3 is TGCAGCGTTGGTCCGCAGATAAGCTCCTACAATGAGCAGTTCTTC.

The chain uses TRBV2 and TRBJ2-7, with 8 bases identical to TRBD2. CDR1 and CDR2 from the germline V gene are SNHLY and FYNNEI. The CDR3 consists of 14 residues. The V gene end was trimmed by 1 base and the J gene end by 6 bases; junction bases not matched to a gene: 5. The CDR3: CASSEGTSLSEQYF. CDR3 in DNA: TGTGCCAGCAGTGAAGGGACTAGCTTGAGCGAGCAGTACTTC.

The chain joins TRBV29-1 to TRBJ1-2, with D possibly matching TRBD1 (6 bases). Trimming cost V 2 bases and J 4 bases, with 17 bases left between them. This CDR3 contains 15 residues. CDR1 SQVTM and CDR2 ANQGSEA come from the germline V gene. CDR3 sequence reads: CSVEIRSGQLYGYTF. The CDR3 nucleotides read TGCAGCGTTGAAATTAGGTCAGGACAGCTCTATGGCTACACCTTC.

The chain has TRBV3-1 and TRBJ2-7; 9 bases are shared with TRBD1. CDR1 and CDR2 (germline): LGHDT, YNNKEL (reference sequence). The CDR3 spans 16 residues. V shed 1 base and J 7 bases; nucleotides not matched to a gene: 11. CDR3 sequence: CASSQVGQGHYVEQYF. The CDR3 DNA follows: TGTGCCAGCAGCCAAGTTGGACAGGGGCATTACGTTGAGCAGTACTTC.

The V and J genes are TRBV28 and TRBJ2-7; a weak D match, TRBD2 (5 bases). Germline V gene sequence: CDR1 MDHEN, CDR2 SYDVKM. V was clipped by 5 bases and J by 3 bases, with 14 bases between them. This CDR3 has 14 amino acids. CDR3 loop: CASSLRTLLYEQYF. For the CDR3, the DNA is TGTGCCAGCAGTCTCCGGACTCTCCTCTACGAGCAGTACTTC.

V gene TRBV3-1 combines with J gene TRBJ2-2; D possibly corresponds to TRBD2 (5 bases). V was trimmed by 2 bases and J by 8 bases, leaving 12 bases between them. CDR1 and CDR2 from the germline V gene are LGHDT and YNNKEL (reference sequence). This CDR3 spans 14 amino acids. The CDR3 protein is CASSQTGRRGELFF. The DNA of the CDR3 is TGTGCCAGCAGCCAAACGGGGAGACGAGGGGAGCTGTTTTTT.

J is TRBJ1-1 and V is TRBV28; TRBD1 matches 8 bases. J gave up 3 bases and V 6 bases, and 12 bases lay outside the gene matches. The CDR3 contains 16 residues. Germline V gene data show CDR1 as MDHEN and CDR2 as SYDVKM. CDR3 in DNA: TGTGCCAGCAGAGTGACAGGGGCGGGGGTGGACACTGAAGCTTTCTTT. This sequence encodes CASRVTGAGVDTEAFF.

The rearrangement links TRBV28 to TRBJ2-5, with 8 bases lining up with TRBD1. Trimming took 6 bases from V and 5 from J; bases not matched to a gene: 14. Germline loops: CDR1 MDHEN, CDR2 SYDVKM. The CDR3 consists of 16 residues. The CDR3 region has the DNA TGTGCCAGCAGCTCCCCAGCTCCAGGGGGCATGGAGACCCAGTACTTC. This sequence encodes CASSSPAPGGMETQYF.

The V call is TRBV28, the J call TRBJ1-5, with 8 bases aligning to TRBD1. Germline trimming cut 8 bases from V and 3 bases from J; bases unmatched to any gene: 9. The CDR3 loop spans 15 amino acids. Germline lookup yields CDR1 MDHEN and CDR2 SYDVKM. As DNA, the CDR3 is TGTGCCAGCTCCTTAGGGGACAGGCCCAATCAGCCCCAGCATTTT. Translation: CASSLGDRPNQPQHF.

V gene TRBV27 combines with J gene TRBJ2-1, with 7 nucleotides matching TRBD2. Trimming cost V 6 bases and J 6 bases; bases outside gene matches: 8. Germline-derived CDR1 and CDR2 are MNHEY and SMNVEV (reference sequence). This CDR3 contains 14 residues. Here the CDR3 reads CASRGTTFFNEQFF. The CDR3 coding sequence is TGTGCCAGCAGAGGGACTACCTTCTTCAATGAGCAGTTCTTC.

This rearrangement joins TRBV5-6 to TRBJ2-2; D might be TRBD1 or TRBD2, each matching 5 bases. The CDR3 loop spans 15 amino acids. Looked up from germline, CDR1 is SGHDT and CDR2 is YYEEEE. The germline V and J ends were trimmed by 0 bases and 6 bases, with 12 bases remaining between them. The DNA for the CDR3 is TGTGCCAGCAGCTTGGAGAATGGGGGAGCCGGGGAGCTGTTTTTT. Translated: CASSLENGGAGELFF.

CDR3 DNA sequence: TGTGCCAGCAGCAGCGGGTACAGCTCCTACAATGAGCAGTTCTTC. Protein: CASSSGYSSYNEQFF. The V call is TRBV6-1, the J call TRBJ2-1, with D possibly TRBD2 on 6 matching bases. Germline loops: CDR1 MNHNS, CDR2 SASEGT. CDR3 size: 15 residues. V lost 6 bases and J lost 0, with 12 bases in between.

The chain uses TRBV30 and TRBJ2-5; D unclear. CDR1 and CDR2 (germline): GTSNPN, SVGIG (reference sequence). This CDR3 spans 11 amino acids. Trimming removed 5 bases from V and 5 bases from J, with 9 bases in between. The CDR3 reads CAWVTAETQYF. Written as DNA, the CDR3 is TGTGCCTGGGTCACAGCTGAGACCCAGTACTTC.